This T cell receptor (beta chain) was documented in a study of tumor and adjacent non-tumor tissue in lung cancer. Study context: Patients comprised about a dozen adenocarcinoma, a couple of squamous cell carcinoma and 1 small cell lung cancer.

The template was RNA from unsorted bulk tissue. Study-wide points: Compared with tumor, normal lung showed significantly lower TCR diversity.

V trimming: 3 bases; J trimming: 15 bases; junction bases outside the gene matches: 14. The CDR3 length is 15 residues. In germline, CDR1 is LGHNA, CDR2 YSLEER. A modified ARM-PCR protocol with three rounds of nested PCR amplified TCRbeta. TCRdb independently ran MiXCR on the multiplex PCR reads; one entry per CDR3 protein. The sample contains about 110,000 distinct CDR3 sequences, 75% of which appear only once. As regards this clonotype: Its antigen remains unknown.

The origin of this receptor is a woman between 55 and 75 years old with non-small cell lung cancer. The V and J genes are TRBV4-3 and TRBJ2-3; 11 nucleotides align to TRBD1. The sequenced material came from lung tumor tissue. The CDR3, as DNA: TGCGCCAGCAGCCAGGGACAGGGGGTAATAGATACACAATATTTT. Its protein product is CASSQGQGVIDTQYF.